This TCR beta chain was retrieved from a study of blood T cell repertoires in COVID-19. The assay was immunoSEQ multiplex PCR, and TCRdb's table has in-frame clones only and misses some. Among 250,000 or so clones listed, around 87% were seen once. The CDR3 loop spans 14 amino acids. Per germline, CDR1 LGHDT and CDR2 YNNKEL (reference sequence). Deletions cut 3 bases from V and 2 bases from J, with 9 bases between. The genes are TRBV3-1 (or the pseudogene TRBV3-2) and TRBJ2-3; D may be TRBD2 (6 bases). This TCR came from a woman in her fifties or sixties who had recovered from COVID-19. The sample comprised PBMCs or T cells enriched from blood (not recorded which). CDR3 region: CASSQRGYTDTQYF. The CDR3 coding sequence is TGTGCCAGCAGCCAGCGGGGTTACACAGATACGCAGTATTTT.